The source of this T cell receptor beta chain is a study of regulatory T cells in long-lasting Graves disease. Germline V gene data show CDR1 as WNHNN and CDR2 as SYGVQD (reference sequence). CDR3 size: 15 residues. Trimming left V 6 bases short and J 4 bases short, with 19 bases between. This clonotype was seen a handful of times. Time point of the sample: newly diagnosed GD, antithyroid drugs for less than 3 months. TCR sequences were obtained from RNA taken from PBMCs. iRepertoire HTBI primers and Arm-PCR of CDR3 regions built TCR beta libraries. TCRdb re-called the multiplex PCR reads through MiXCR, storing one row per CDR3 protein. In the table there are fewer than 650,000 distinct CDR3 sequences, roughly a sixth of which are singletons. These data are also associated with another study on T cells in Graves' hyperthyroidism and ophthalmopathy.

The V and J genes are TRBV10-1 and TRBJ2-7, with a possible D match to TRBD1 (6 bases). The TCR originated in a man in his late teens or twenties with Graves disease. The material was peripheral blood mononuclear cells (PBMCs), obtained at new diagnosis, from a patient treated with antithyroid drugs. The chain's CDR3 is CASSLRTDRRYEQYF. The DNA for the CDR3 is TGCGCCAGCAGCCTACGGACAGACCGACGGTACGAGCAGTACTTC.